The 11 T cell receptor beta chains listed next were all sequenced from one sample in a study of T-cell reconstitution after alpha-beta-depleted transplantation in children. Unique molecular identifiers were built into the TCRbeta library. TCRdb reanalysed the PCR reads using MiXCR and keeps one entry per CDR3 protein. In the table there are some 830,000 distinct CDR3 sequences, roughly 16% of which are singletons. This sample comprised PBMCs, mostly from graft donor cells, obtained 360 days after TCRalphabeta/CD19-depleted stem cell transplant. Every receptor here comes from a male patient between 5 and 17 years old who had a stem cell transplant for acute lymphoblastic leukemia, so the T cells may come from the graft donor.

The rearrangement joins TRBV5-5 to TRBJ2-5; D possibly corresponds to TRBD2 (5 bases). The CDR3 runs to 12 residues. Germline V lookup: CDR1 SGHKS, CDR2 YYEKEE (reference sequence). V was clipped by 4 bases and J by 7 bases, with 11 bases between them. CDR3 in amino acids: CASSHTSGTQYF. Here the CDR3 DNA reads TGTGCCAGCAGCCATACAAGCGGGACCCAGTACTTC.

This chain joins TRBV3-1 and TRBJ2-1, with 7 bases lining up with TRBD2. CDR1 and CDR2 (germline): LGHDT, YNNKEL (reference sequence). V lost 4 bases to trimming and J lost 8 bases; unmatched junction nucleotides: 11. The CDR3 length is 15 residues. CDR3 DNA: TGTGCCAGCAGCCCGCGTTGGGAGGGCCCTTATGAGCAGTTCTTC. This encodes CASSPRWEGPYEQFF.

This clonotype was observed a handful of times. The chain joins TRBV7-9 to TRBJ1-4; D unresolved. Trimming removed 5 bases from V and 6 bases from J, with 10 bases in between. This CDR3 has 13 amino acids. Germline V gives CDR1 SEHNR, CDR2 FQNEAQ (reference sequence). CDR3 protein: CASSPRTHEKLFF. CDR3 DNA sequence: TGTGCCAGCAGCCCCCGGACCCATGAAAAACTGTTTTTT.

CDR3 sequence (DNA): TGCGCCAGCAGCTTGGAAGGGGGGTATAGCAATCAGCCCCAGCATTTT. Its protein product is CASSLEGGYSNQPQHF. The V and J genes are TRBV5-1 and TRBJ1-5; possible D gene TRBD1, 6 bases. The CDR3 runs 16 residues. Germline lookup yields CDR1 SGHRS and CDR2 YFSETQ. V shed 0 bases and J shed 0 bases, with 10 bases lying between them.

This clonotype was observed many times. The chain is built from TRBV24-1 and TRBJ2-6, with 7 bases identical to TRBD1. The CDR3 loop spans 17 amino acids. The J segment lost 3 bases and the V segment lost 2 bases, leaving 6 bases of the junction unmatched. Germline V CDR1 and CDR2: KGHDR, SFDVKD. DNA for the CDR3: TGTGCCACCAGTGATTCAACCACAGGGGATGGGGCCAACGTCCTGACTTTC. This translates into CATSDSTTGDGANVLTF.

The chain employs TRBV29-1 and TRBJ2-7; 9 nucleotides match TRBD1. Germline V gene data show CDR1 as SQVTM and CDR2 as ANQGSEA. The CDR3 sequence is 15 residues long. The J segment lost 5 bases and the V segment lost 4 bases, leaving 12 bases of the junction unmatched. This CDR3 is CSVVPLWTGDDEQYF. The DNA for the CDR3 is TGCAGCGTTGTGCCTTTGTGGACAGGGGACGACGAGCAGTACTTC.

The chain recombines TRBV18 with TRBJ2-3; D is uncertain. V was cut by 2 bases and J by 9 bases, with 6 bases left in between. The CDR3 spans 11 residues. CDR1 KGHSH and CDR2 LQKENI come from the germline V gene. The CDR3, as DNA: TGTGCCAGCTCACCAAGGGTGACGCAGTATTTT. Encoded protein: CASSPRVTQYF.

This clonotype was counted ten times or more. The V call is TRBV5-1, the J call TRBJ2-1, with 7 bases that match TRBD2. V lost 1 base to trimming and J lost 0 bases; unmatched junction nucleotides: 7. Per germline, CDR1 SGHRS and CDR2 YFSETQ. The CDR3 length is 17 residues. DNA of the CDR3: TGCGCCAGCAGCTTGTACAGTCTAGCGGACTCCTACAATGAGCAGTTCTTC. Protein: CASSLYSLADSYNEQFF. Drawing the rest from reference TRBV5-1 and TRBJ2-1, the complete variable domain is KAGVTQTPRYLIKTRGQQVTLSCSPISGHRSVSWYQQTPGQGLQFLFEYFSETQRNKGNFPGRFSGRQFSNSRSEMNVSTLELGDSALYLCASSLYSLADSYNEQFFGPGTRLTVL.

The rearrangement joins TRBV19 to TRBJ2-1, with 11 nucleotides matching TRBD2. From germline, CDR1 is LNHDA and CDR2 SQIVND (reference sequence). The CDR3 length is 16 residues. V was pared by 3 bases and J by 3 bases, with 4 bases of the junction left unmatched. The CDR3 here is CASSMLTSGNYNEQFF. The DNA for the CDR3 is TGTGCCAGTAGTATGCTGACTAGCGGGAACTACAATGAGCAGTTCTTC. The whole variable domain, remainder taken from reference TRBV19 and TRBJ2-1, is DGGITQSPKYLFRKEGQNVTLSCEQNLNHDAMYWYRQDPGQGLRLIYYSQIVNDFQKGDIAEGYSVSREKKESFPLTVTSAQKNPTAFYLCASSMLTSGNYNEQFFGPGTRLTVL.

V usage is TRBV6-1 and J usage is TRBJ2-5; tentatively, D is TRBD2 (6 bases). The CDR3 is made up of 15 amino acids. Germline CDR1 and CDR2: MNHNS and SASEGT. V lost 6 bases and J 4 bases, leaving 18 bases between the germline ends. CDR3 nucleotides: TGTGCCAGCAGCCGCCCGAGGGAGGATGGAGAGACCCAGTACTTC. Residues: CASSRPREDGETQYF.

This clonotype was seen ten or more times. The chain links TRBV6-5 to TRBJ2-3; D call uncertain. This CDR3 region has 14 residues. Trimming removed 3 bases at V and 2 bases at J, with 9 bases between. Per the germline V gene, CDR1 is MNHEY and CDR2 is SVGAGI. This CDR3 is CASSYRENTDTQYF. CDR3 bases: TGTGCCAGCAGTTATAGGGAAAACACAGATACGCAGTATTTT.